The 25 T cell receptor beta chains reported below all come from one sample, sequenced in a study of blood T cell repertoires in COVID-19. TCRdb keeps only in-frame clones here, not all; method: immunoSEQ multiplex PCR. The sample contains approximately 140,000 clones, around 80% of which appear only once. What was sequenced was peripheral blood. These receptors were taken from a human donor with acute or convalescent COVID-19. The donor label of this sample is uncertain.

The chain couples TRBV6-5 to TRBJ1-5, with 8 bases matching TRBD1. CDR1 and CDR2 (germline): MNHEY, SVGAGI. The CDR3 is 14 amino acids. Trimming removed 4 bases from V and 4 bases from J; junction bases left unmatched: 3. CDR3 in DNA: TGTGCCAGCAGTTTCGACAGGGGTAATCAGCCCCAGCATTTT. Its translation is CASSFDRGNQPQHF.

This clone has a handful of counts. This chain connects TRBV7-2 to TRBJ2-7; TRBD2 matches 9 bases. V was clipped by 6 bases and J by 0 bases; unmatched bases: 9. The CDR3 is made up of 16 amino acids. Germline V lookup: CDR1 SGHTA, CDR2 FQGNSA. CDR3 region: CASRVSGGASSYEQYF. The CDR3, as DNA: TGTGCCAGCAGGGTTAGCGGGGGTGCGAGCTCCTACGAGCAGTACTTC. Full variable domain (missing parts from reference TRBV7-2 and TRBJ2-7): GAGVSQSPSNKVTEKGKDVELRCDPISGHTALYWYRQSLGQGLEFLIYFQGNSAPDKSGLPSDRFSAERTGGSVSTLTIQRTQQEDSAVYLCASRVSGGASSYEQYFGPGTRLTVT.

This clone has a handful of counts. The chain couples TRBV30 to TRBJ1-1; 9 bases fit TRBD1. The ends lost 2 bases at V and 11 bases at J; junction bases unmatched: 6. CDR1 and CDR2 from the germline V gene are GTSNPN and SVGIG (reference sequence). This CDR3 is 12 amino acids long. CDR3 coding DNA: TGTGCCTGGAGTACCTACAGGGGGCTGGCTTTCTTT. Residues: CAWSTYRGLAFF. The full variable domain, in which reference TRBV30 and TRBJ1-1 provide the parts outside the CDR3, is SQTIHQWPATLVQPVGSPLSLECTVEGTSNPNLYWYRQAAGRGLQLLFYSVGIGQISSEVPQNLSASRPQDRQFILSSKKLLLSDSGFYLCAWSTYRGLAFFGQGTRLTVV.

This rearrangement joins TRBV11-3 to TRBJ2-3, with 9 bases fitting TRBD2. The CDR3 runs to 14 residues. Looked up from germline, CDR1 is SGHNT and CDR2 is YENEEA. With V trimmed by 5 bases and J by 6 bases, 6 bases remained unmatched. CDR3 in amino acids: CASSPGLAADTQYF. For the CDR3, the DNA is TGTGCCAGCAGCCCGGGACTAGCTGCGGATACGCAGTATTTT.

The gene calls are TRBV6-4 and TRBJ1-1; tentative D call: TRBD1 (5 bases). Trimming cost V 6 bases and J 5 bases, with 16 bases left between them. CDR3 length equals 14 residues. Germline loops: CDR1 MRHNA, CDR2 SNTAGT. This CDR3 is CASRKGGEGTEAFF. For the CDR3, the DNA is TGTGCCAGCAGGAAGGGAGGGGAGGGAACTGAAGCTTTCTTT.

The chain links TRBV30 to TRBJ1-1, with 7 nucleotides matching TRBD1. The CDR3 sequence is 13 residues long. The germline CDR1 and CDR2 sequences are GTSNPN and SVGIG (reference sequence). Trimming took 3 bases from V and 2 from J; bases not matched to a gene: 3. The CDR3 loop is CAWRGQYNTEAFF. The DNA of the CDR3 is TGTGCCTGGAGGGGACAGTATAACACTGAAGCTTTCTTT.

The chain recombines TRBV4-1 with TRBJ2-5; TRBD1 agrees at 8 bases. Germline V gene lookup returns CDR1 MGHRA and CDR2 YSYEKL. The CDR3 contains 15 residues. With 3 bases clipped from V and 5 bases from J, the junction kept 8 bases outside the gene matches. As DNA, the CDR3 is TGCGCCAGCAGCCAGACCGCCAGGGGGCGGGAGACCCAGTACTTC. As protein: CASSQTARGRETQYF.

This chain uses TRBV11-2 with TRBJ1-1; D is uncertain. CDR1 is SGHAT and CDR2 is FQNNGV in the germline V gene. V was shortened by 0 bases and J by 8 bases, with 4 bases between the two germline ends. The CDR3 spans 11 residues. CDR3 protein: CASSLDLEAFF. The CDR3 coding sequence is TGTGCCAGCAGCTTAGACCTGGAAGCTTTCTTT. Based on the CDR3 plus reference TRBV11-2 and TRBJ1-1, the full variable domain is EAGVAQSPRYKIIEKRQSVAFWCNPISGHATLYWYQQILGQGPKLLIQFQNNGVVDDSQLPKDRFSAERLKGVDSTLKIQPAKLEDSAVYLCASSLDLEAFFGQGTRLTVV.

As regards this clone: The junction departs from the called germline gene at one end, perhaps through a read error. The V gene is TRBV5-1, the J gene TRBJ1-2, with 8 positions matching TRBD1. The CDR3 runs 16 residues. The V gene's germline CDR1 is SGHRS and CDR2 YFSETQ. As DNA, the CDR3 is TGCGCCAGCCTACCCCTGCCCACCTCTGGACAGGGAGCCGCTTCCTTC. Residues: CASLPLPTSGQGAASF. Full variable domain (outside the CDR3, taken from reference TRBV5-1 and TRBJ1-2): KAGVTQTPRYLIKTRGQQVTLSCSPISGHRSVSWYQQTPGQGLQFLFEYFSETQRNKGNFPGRFSGRQFSNSRSEMNVSTLELGDSALYLCASLPLPTSGQGAASFGSGTRLTVV.

The table lists this clone with a count of one. The chain links TRBV19 to TRBJ1-6, with D possibly being TRBD1 (5 bases). With 1 base removed from V and 5 bases from J, the gap between germline ends came to 12 bases. Germline V gene sequence: CDR1 LNHDA, CDR2 SQIVND (reference sequence). CDR3 length equals 16 residues. CDR3 in amino acids: CASSIGPRGNNSPLHF. The CDR3 coding sequence is TGTGCCAGTAGTATAGGTCCACGGGGGAATAATTCACCCCTCCACTTT.

This chain links TRBV9 with TRBJ1-2, with D possibly matching TRBD1 (5 bases). Germline CDR1 SGDLS, CDR2 YYNGEE. Trimming took off 5 bases at V and 4 bases at J, with 15 bases between the two ends. The CDR3 has 14 residues. The DNA of the CDR3 is TGTGCCAGCAGACCTACAGGAGGGCTCTATGGCTACACCTTC. It yields the protein CASRPTGGLYGYTF.

The chain carries TRBV6-5 and TRBJ1-1; D not certain. The V end was cut by 5 bases, the J end by 7 bases, with 14 bases between. The V gene's germline CDR1 is MNHEY and CDR2 SVGAGI. CDR3 size: 13 residues. The CDR3 DNA sequence: TGTGCCAGCAGTCTTTGGTGGAGTGGTGAAGCTTTCTTT. This gives the protein CASSLWWSGEAFF.

This chain links TRBV30 with TRBJ2-1; TRBD1 aligns across 7 bases. Germline assignment: CDR1 GTSNPN and CDR2 SVGIG (reference sequence). The CDR3 extends over 12 amino acids. V was pared by 3 bases and J by 10 bases, with 6 bases of the junction left unmatched. The CDR3 region has the DNA TGTGCCTGGAGCCGACAGGGCCGGGAGCAGTTCTTC. Translation: CAWSRQGREQFF.

The chain links TRBV5-1 to TRBJ1-1; 7 bases fit TRBD1. This CDR3 has 15 amino acids. V lost 0 bases to trimming and J lost 1 base; unmatched junction nucleotides: 3. CDR1 is SGHRS, CDR2 YFSETQ, per germline. CDR3 in DNA: TGCGCCAGCAGCTTGGTGGGACAGTGGAACACTGAAGCTTTCTTT. Its translation is CASSLVGQWNTEAFF.

V and J are TRBV2 and TRBJ1-6; maybe TRBD1 (6 bases). Germline V gene sequence: CDR1 SNHLY, CDR2 FYNNEI. V was pared by 6 bases and J by 7 bases, with 16 bases between. CDR3 length equals 15 residues. CDR3 protein: CASSINRVENSPLHF. The CDR3 nucleotides read TGTGCCAGCAGCATTAACAGGGTGGAAAATTCACCCCTCCACTTT.

The J gene is TRBJ2-1, the V gene TRBV6-6, with 11 bases matching TRBD1. This CDR3 has 15 residues. The V gene's germline CDR1 is MNHNY and CDR2 SVGAGI (reference sequence). V lost 2 bases and J lost 8; bases outside the gene matches: 5. The CDR3 bases are TGTGCCAGCAGTTACCCCGGGACAGGGGGATATGAGCAGTTCTTC. Its protein product is CASSYPGTGGYEQFF.

This clone was recorded only once. The chain is built from TRBV29-1 and TRBJ2-7, with 11 bases aligning to TRBD1. CDR1 and CDR2 from the germline V gene are SQVTM and ANQGSEA. The CDR3 length is 12 residues. V dropped 7 bases and J dropped 12; count of bases not matched to a gene: 11. This CDR3 is CSARGDRGKWYF. The DNA for the CDR3 is TGCAGCGCCCGTGGGGACAGGGGGAAATGGTACTTC.

The chain is built from TRBV10-1 and TRBJ2-2; unclear D gene. The length of the CDR3 is 15 residues. The germline V gene has CDR1 WNHNN and CDR2 SYGVQD (reference sequence). Trimming removed 0 bases from V and 6 bases from J, with 11 bases in between. In DNA form, the CDR3 reads TGCGCCAGCAGTGAGTCGAGATTAAACCCCGGGGAGCTGTTTTTT. Its protein is CASSESRLNPGELFF.

This clone was observed a few times. The V and J genes are TRBV7-9 and TRBJ2-7; D is unclear. This CDR3 is built from 13 residues. Germline V gene lookup returns CDR1 SEHNR and CDR2 FQNEAQ (reference sequence). Trimming shortened V by 0 bases and J by 4 bases, and 7 bases separated the two germline ends. The CDR3 here is CASSLASLYEQYF. DNA of the CDR3: TGTGCCAGCAGCTTAGCTAGCTTATACGAGCAGTACTTC.

V is TRBV7-9 and J is TRBJ1-5, with D tentatively TRBD1 (6 bases). The CDR3 is 15 residues long. V lost 1 base to trimming and J lost 3 bases, with 10 bases between them. Germline assignment: CDR1 SEHNR and CDR2 FQNEAQ (reference sequence). The CDR3 protein is CASSLGYRANQPQHF. CDR3 bases: TGTGCCAGCAGCTTAGGGTACAGGGCCAATCAGCCCCAGCATTTT.

The chain carries TRBV7-2 and TRBJ2-7, with 16 nucleotides matching TRBD2. The germline V gene has CDR1 SGHTA and CDR2 FQGNSA. V gave up 6 bases and J gave up 2 bases; unmatched junction bases: 4. This CDR3 has 16 amino acids. CDR3 residues: CASRQGLAGGTYEQYF. The CDR3 DNA follows: TGTGCCAGCAGACAGGGACTAGCGGGGGGGACCTACGAGCAGTACTTC.

The chain combines TRBV7-2 with TRBJ2-4; 7 nucleotides align to TRBD2. The CDR3 runs to 14 residues. Germline CDR1 is SGHTA and CDR2 is FQGNSA. J was trimmed by 7 bases and V by 7 bases; bases with no gene match: 10. The CDR3 DNA is TGTGCCAGCACCGAGCTTGGGGGGGTGAACATTCAGTACTTC. Translating it yields CASTELGGVNIQYF.

This clone was counted once. The gene calls are TRBV5-5 and TRBJ1-1, with TRBD1 identical over 7 bases. The CDR3 consists of 14 residues. Germline V CDR1 and CDR2: SGHKS, YYEKEE (reference sequence). V shed 1 base, J shed 5 bases, and the junction held 5 bases outside the gene matches. CDR3 sequence (DNA): TGTGCCAGCAGCTTGCAGGGGGAGAGAACTGAAGCTTTCTTT. Translating it yields CASSLQGERTEAFF.

This chain links TRBV10-3 with TRBJ2-7, with 8 bases matching TRBD2. The CDR3 runs to 13 residues. Germline CDR1 reads ENHRY; CDR2 reads SYGVKD. Trimming cost V 4 bases and J 2 bases; bases outside gene matches: 1. The CDR3 loop reads CAISVAGTYEQYF. The CDR3 DNA is TGTGCCATCAGTGTAGCGGGAACCTACGAGCAGTACTTC.

In DNA form, the CDR3 reads TGCGCCAGCAGCTTCGCTCTAGCGGGGGGTCAAAATGAGCAGTTCTTC. It is translated as CASSFALAGGQNEQFF. The rearrangement joins TRBV5-1 to TRBJ2-1, with 11 bases matching TRBD2. The germline V gene encodes CDR1 SGHRS and CDR2 YFSETQ. CDR3 length: 16 residues. Trimming at V came to 2 bases and at J to 7 bases, leaving 8 bases not matched to a gene.